These 22 T cell receptor beta chains were all obtained from the same sample, sequenced in a study of tumor-infiltrating lymphocytes in localized non-small cell lung cancer. The table came from immunoSEQ multiplex PCR; TCRdb's copy has only in-frame clones and leaves some out. The table shows about 8,400 clones, with 79% occurring only once. Sequenced: uninvolved lung tissue not adjacent to the tumor. Receptor source: a human donor with non-small cell lung cancer.

By share, this clone counts as medium-sized. The chain links TRBV7-6 to TRBJ2-1, with a possible D match to TRBD2 (6 bases). Per the germline V gene, CDR1 is SGHVS and CDR2 is FNYEAQ. This CDR3 spans 14 amino acids. Trimming left V 4 bases short and J 6 bases short, with 13 bases between. CDR3 coding DNA: TGTGCCAGCAGCTATGGGGGGATGGGCAATGAGCAGTTCTTC. Translation gives CASSYGGMGNEQFF.

V is TRBV9 and J is TRBJ2-3, with TRBD2 matching 10 bases. This CDR3 has 16 residues. Trimming removed 0 bases from V and 3 bases from J; junction bases left unmatched: 4. Germline V gene lookup returns CDR1 SGDLS and CDR2 YYNGEE. The CDR3 here is CASSVASGSETDTQYF. Written as DNA, the CDR3 is TGTGCCAGCAGCGTAGCTAGCGGGAGTGAAACAGATACGCAGTATTTT.

V and J are TRBV7-3 and TRBJ1-3; the D is unclear. The CDR3 has 13 amino acids. Per the germline V gene, CDR1 is SGHTA and CDR2 is FQGTGA. The V end was cut by 4 bases, the J end by 0 bases, with 4 bases between. The chain's CDR3 is CASSSNSGNTIYF. The CDR3 DNA sequence: TGTGCCAGCAGCTCCAACTCTGGAAACACCATATATTTT.

This clone turned up a few times. The CDR3 DNA follows: TGTGCCTGGGTTCTCAGGGGGGGCATATACTCTGGGGCCAACGTCCTGACTTTC. Its translation is CAWVLRGGIYSGANVLTF. V and J are TRBV30 and TRBJ2-6, with D tentatively TRBD1 or TRBD2 (7 bases each). With 5 bases removed from V and 0 bases from J, the gap between germline ends came to 20 bases. Germline loops: CDR1 GTSNPN, CDR2 SVGIG (reference sequence). The CDR3 spans 18 residues.

The chain has TRBV28 and TRBJ1-5; TRBD1 matches at 8 bases. With V trimmed by 7 bases and J by 5 bases, 10 bases remained unmatched. The CDR3 loop spans 15 amino acids. Looked up from germline, CDR1 is MDHEN and CDR2 is SYDVKM. As DNA, the CDR3 is TGTGCCAGCAAGATGGAGGACAGGGTATATCAGCCCCAGCATTTT. As protein: CASKMEDRVYQPQHF.

The chain combines TRBV29-1 with TRBJ2-7; a weak D match, TRBD2 (6 bases). In germline, CDR1 is SQVTM, CDR2 ANQGSEA. The CDR3 extends over 17 amino acids. V gave up 1 base and J gave up 0 bases, with 19 bases separating them. The DNA of the CDR3 is TGCAGCGTTGAAGCACCTGACGGGACTGCAAGCTCCTACGAGCAGTACTTC. It specifies CSVEAPDGTASSYEQYF.

This chain connects TRBV5-4 to TRBJ1-5, with TRBD1 matching 8 bases. The CDR3 runs 14 residues. V shed 2 bases and J 3 bases; nucleotides not matched to a gene: 1. The V gene's germline CDR1 is SGHNT and CDR2 YYREEE (reference sequence). CDR3 in amino acids: CASSLQGVNQPQHF. CDR3 nucleotides: TGTGCCAGCAGCTTACAGGGGGTCAATCAGCCCCAGCATTTT.

The V and J genes are TRBV9 and TRBJ2-1; 10 positions agree with TRBD2. V dropped 4 bases and J dropped 9; count of bases not matched to a gene: 13. The CDR3 is made up of 16 amino acids. The germline V gene encodes CDR1 SGDLS and CDR2 YYNGEE. The CDR3 sequence is CASSPRASGRAPEQFF. DNA for the CDR3: TGTGCCAGCAGCCCTAGGGCCAGCGGGAGGGCCCCTGAGCAGTTCTTC.

The V call is TRBV5-4, the J call TRBJ1-1; D is undetermined. Germline V gene lookup returns CDR1 SGHNT and CDR2 YYREEE (reference sequence). The CDR3 loop spans 11 amino acids. V lost 4 bases, J lost 4 bases, and 5 bases lay in between. CDR3 in DNA: TGTGCCAGCAGCCTGGGCACTGAAGCTTTCTTT. Translated: CASSLGTEAFF.

The genes are TRBV10-3 and TRBJ1-2; D is possibly TRBD1 (5 bases). The CDR3 totals 13 residues. V was cut by 2 bases and J by 8 bases, with 12 bases left in between. Germline V gene data show CDR1 as ENHRY and CDR2 as SYGVKD. CDR3 in amino acids: CAISEVGLKGYTF. The DNA for the CDR3 is TGTGCCATCAGTGAGGTGGGACTAAAGGGCTACACCTTC.

The chain joins TRBV27 to TRBJ2-1, with 11 bases identical to TRBD1. With V trimmed by 5 bases and J by 4 bases, 10 bases remained unmatched. The CDR3 extends over 17 amino acids. Germline assignment: CDR1 MNHEY and CDR2 SMNVEV (reference sequence). This CDR3 is CASSTPRTGGSYNEQFF. DNA of the CDR3: TGTGCCAGCAGTACGCCTCGGACAGGGGGCTCATACAATGAGCAGTTCTTC.

V usage is TRBV7-9 and J usage is TRBJ2-7; TRBD2 agrees at 7 bases. The CDR3 consists of 14 residues. CDR1 is SEHNR, CDR2 FQNEAQ, per germline (reference sequence). After removal of 3 bases from V and 5 bases from J, the junction contained 7 bases not matched to a gene. The chain's CDR3 is CASSFGGGLNEQYF. The CDR3 region has the DNA TGTGCCAGCAGCTTCGGGGGAGGGCTAAACGAGCAGTACTTC.

The V call is TRBV28, the J call TRBJ2-7; D unclear. V was shortened by 8 bases and J by 7 bases, with 9 bases between the two germline ends. The germline CDR1 and CDR2 sequences are MDHEN and SYDVKM. The CDR3 extends over 10 amino acids. CDR3 loop: CASGNVEQYF. In DNA form, the CDR3 reads TGTGCCAGCGGGAATGTGGAGCAGTACTTC.

The chain combines TRBV5-6 with TRBJ1-2; D is unresolved. V lost 0 bases, J lost 5 bases, and 8 bases lay in between. Germline CDR1 reads SGHDT; CDR2 reads YYEEEE. The CDR3 spans 13 residues. The CDR3: CASSLGTEYGYTF. The CDR3 coding sequence is TGTGCCAGCAGCTTGGGAACAGAATATGGCTACACCTTC.

This rearrangement joins TRBV28 to TRBJ2-1, with 9 bases lining up with TRBD2. This CDR3 comprises 16 residues. V was clipped by 5 bases and J by 4 bases; unmatched bases: 9. CDR1 is MDHEN and CDR2 is SYDVKM in the germline V gene. The DNA of the CDR3 is TGTGCCAGCAGTACCCCTAGCGGGAACAGTTACAATGAGCAGTTCTTC. It codes for CASSTPSGNSYNEQFF.

The J gene is TRBJ2-3, the V gene TRBV5-1, with 7 bases fitting TRBD2. Germline lookup yields CDR1 SGHRS and CDR2 YFSETQ. J lost 1 base, V lost 3 bases, and 5 bases had no gene match. This CDR3 comprises 15 residues. This CDR3 reads CASSSSRGGTDTQYF. The CDR3 DNA reads TGCGCCAGCAGCTCTAGCCGGGGGGGCACAGATACGCAGTATTTT.

This sequence joins TRBV5-4 and TRBJ1-1; perhaps TRBD1 as D (5 bases). Germline V CDR1 and CDR2: SGHNT, YYREEE (reference sequence). CDR3 length equals 14 residues. V was pared by 0 bases and J by 1 base, with 7 bases between. The chain's CDR3 is CASSLDRRNTEAFF. For the CDR3, the DNA is TGTGCCAGCAGCTTGGACAGGAGGAACACTGAAGCTTTCTTT.

The chain uses TRBV7-3 and TRBJ1-2; 8 nucleotides align to TRBD1. Losses at the gene ends were 10 bases for V and 8 bases for J; bases not matched to a gene: 15. The CDR3 has 14 amino acids. The V gene's germline CDR1 is SGHTA and CDR2 FQGTGA. As DNA, the CDR3 is TGTGCCAACACCGCGGGACAGGCTTATTGGGGCTACACCTTC. It specifies CANTAGQAYWGYTF.

The chain has TRBV7-9 and TRBJ2-2; D might be TRBD1 or TRBD2, each matching 5 bases. Germline CDR1 is SEHNR and CDR2 is FQNEAQ (reference sequence). Trimming took off 4 bases at V and 5 bases at J, with 8 bases between the two ends. This CDR3 region has 13 residues. CDR3 amino acids: CASSWGSTGELFF. In DNA, the CDR3 is TGTGCCAGCAGCTGGGGGTCGACCGGGGAGCTGTTTTTT.

CDR3 sequence: CASSMGLEGYTF. The DNA of the CDR3 is TGTGCCAGCAGTATGGGACTGGAGGGCTACACCTTC. The chain employs TRBV28 and TRBJ1-2, with D possibly TRBD1 on 5 matching bases. V lost 5 bases and J 8 bases, leaving 12 bases between the germline ends. CDR1 and CDR2 from the germline V gene are MDHEN and SYDVKM. The CDR3 covers 12 residues.

This clone was observed a few times. V is TRBV28 and J is TRBJ1-5; no clear D gene. Trimming took off 3 bases at V and 1 base at J, with 10 bases between the two ends. Germline V lookup: CDR1 MDHEN, CDR2 SYDVKM. This CDR3 spans 15 amino acids. For the CDR3, the DNA is TGTGCCAGCAGTTTTTGGGCGGGCAGCAATCAGCCCCAGCATTTT. This sequence encodes CASSFWAGSNQPQHF.

The chain is built from TRBV5-1 and TRBJ1-6; D not certain. Trimming shortened V by 1 base and J by 0 bases, and 8 bases separated the two germline ends. Germline loops: CDR1 SGHRS, CDR2 YFSETQ. The CDR3 totals 16 residues. CDR3 sequence: CASSLTASSYNSPLHF. DNA for the CDR3: TGCGCCAGCAGCTTGACTGCTAGCTCCTATAATTCACCCCTCCACTTT.